What follows are 22 T cell receptor beta chains derived from one specimen sequenced in a study of beta chain features in type 1 diabetes. Expressed TCRB transcripts were sequenced because the isolated RNA had all been reverse transcribed beforehand. Sequenced by immunoSEQ multiplex PCR; TCRdb stores in-frame clones only, minus some. The sample carries some 290,000 clones, roughly 25% recorded once. Their specific antigens are unknown. Notes on the study in general: People with Type 1 diabetes carried modestly yet significantly shorter TCRB CDR3s in all four CD4+ subsets.

The sequenced material came from naive CD4+ T cells from blood. Receptors were obtained from a woman in her twenties or thirties with type 1 diabetes.

The V call is TRBV18, the J call TRBJ2-5; possibly TRBD1 for D (6 bases). CDR3 length: 14 amino acids. From germline, CDR1 is KGHSH and CDR2 LQKENI. Trimming removed 5 bases from V and 5 bases from J, with 15 bases in between. This CDR3 is CASSRTALEETQYF. CDR3 nucleotide sequence: TGTGCCAGCTCAAGGACAGCGTTGGAGGAGACCCAGTACTTC.

This clone has more than one count but fewer than ten. The rearrangement links TRBV28 to TRBJ1-2, with 9 bases lining up with TRBD1. V trimming: 5 bases; J trimming: 8 bases; junction bases outside the gene matches: 9. This CDR3 region has 14 residues. Per germline, CDR1 MDHEN and CDR2 SYDVKM. The CDR3 DNA follows: TGTGCCAGCAGTATGGGACAGGGTCCCTACGGCTACACCTTC. It translates to CASSMGQGPYGYTF.

This chain connects TRBV5-4 to TRBJ2-1, with 13 bases that match TRBD2. The CDR3 contains 16 residues. Germline V gene data show CDR1 as SGHNT and CDR2 as YYREEE (reference sequence). V was clipped by 6 bases and J by 7 bases; unmatched bases: 10. The CDR3 bases are TGTGCCAGCAACAAACTTCCGGGACTAGCGGGGAATGAGCAGTTCTTC. The encoded protein is CASNKLPGLAGNEQFF.

This chain joins TRBV4-1 and TRBJ2-7, with D unresolved. The V end lost 0 bases, the J end lost 3 bases, and 12 bases lay between the germline ends. This CDR3 is 15 amino acids long. Per the germline V gene, CDR1 is MGHRA and CDR2 is YSYEKL. CDR3 in amino acids: CASSQDVALFYEQYF. Here the CDR3 DNA reads TGCGCCAGCAGCCAAGACGTGGCTCTTTTCTACGAGCAGTACTTC.

This chain links TRBV30 with TRBJ1-4, with 8 bases matching TRBD1. Germline CDR1 and CDR2: GTSNPN and SVGIG (reference sequence). The CDR3 has 13 residues. V was pared by 1 base and J by 8 bases, with 3 bases of the junction left unmatched. CDR3 nucleotides: TGTGCCTGGAGTGGGACAGGGCGCGAAAAACTGTTTTTT. It is translated as CAWSGTGREKLFF.

This rearrangement joins TRBV25-1 to TRBJ2-7; TRBD1 is a possible D gene (5 bases). Trimming took off 3 bases at V and 2 bases at J, with 14 bases between the two ends. Germline V gives CDR1 MGHDK, CDR2 SYGVNS. The CDR3 loop spans 15 amino acids. CDR3 loop: CASSEETGRTYEQYF. In DNA, the CDR3 is TGTGCCAGCAGTGAGGAAACAGGACGGACCTACGAGCAGTACTTC.

In its sample, this clone was seen once. This chain uses TRBV4-1 with TRBJ2-7, with 13 bases matching TRBD2. Trimming at V came to 2 bases and at J to 1 base, leaving 8 bases not matched to a gene. Germline lookup yields CDR1 MGHRA and CDR2 YSYEKL. CDR3 size: 18 residues. CDR3 loop: CASSQRRGTSGISYEQYF. Written as DNA, the CDR3 is TGCGCCAGCAGCCAACGAAGGGGGACTAGCGGGATTTCCTACGAGCAGTACTTC.

This clone appeared a few times. V and J are TRBV6-6 and TRBJ2-1; possible D gene TRBD1, 5 bases. Looked up from germline, CDR1 is MNHNY and CDR2 is SVGAGI (reference sequence). The CDR3 covers 14 residues. The V end lost 6 bases, the J end lost 5 bases, and 14 bases lay between the germline ends. The CDR3 sequence: CASRPQGTDNEQFF. In nucleotides, the CDR3 is TGTGCCAGCAGACCCCAGGGCACTGACAATGAGCAGTTCTTC.

The chain joins TRBV19 to TRBJ2-5; 7 bases agree with TRBD2. Germline loops: CDR1 LNHDA, CDR2 SQIVND (reference sequence). J lost 3 bases, V lost 4 bases, and 14 bases had no gene match. The CDR3 is made up of 17 amino acids. The DNA for the CDR3 is TGTGCCAGTAGTACCGGGGTTCTGCGGGGAGGGGAAGAGACCCAGTACTTC. It codes for CASSTGVLRGGEETQYF.

This clone was seen only a few times. The chain has TRBV5-1 and TRBJ1-2, with 7 bases that match TRBD1. Per the germline V gene, CDR1 is SGHRS and CDR2 is YFSETQ. There are 15 residues in the CDR3. With 0 bases clipped from V and 7 bases from J, the junction kept 9 bases outside the gene matches. CDR3 coding DNA: TGCGCCAGCAGCTTGGATCCCACAGGGGCGCGTGGCTACACCTTC. Its translation is CASSLDPTGARGYTF.

This clone was seen a handful of times. Here the CDR3 DNA reads TGTGCCAGCAGCGCCTACCTAGCGGGCTCCTACAATGAGCAGTTCTTC. Translated, it gives CASSAYLAGSYNEQFF. This chain uses TRBV9 with TRBJ2-1, with 8 bases lining up with TRBD2. Germline CDR1 reads SGDLS; CDR2 reads YYNGEE. There are 16 residues in the CDR3. V was pared by 3 bases and J by 0 bases, with 5 bases of the junction left unmatched.

The rearrangement uses TRBV11-2 and TRBJ2-3; 8 bases map to TRBD2. This CDR3 region has 15 residues. Germline V lookup: CDR1 SGHAT, CDR2 FQNNGV. Unmatched junction bases numbered 12, after V lost 5 bases and J lost 8 bases. The DNA of the CDR3 is TGTGCCAGCAGCCCTCGTACGGGAGGGGTAGTTACGCAGTATTTT. Its translation is CASSPRTGGVVTQYF.

This clone was seen a few times. The chain combines TRBV6-5 with TRBJ2-3; no definite D call. The V gene's germline CDR1 is MNHEY and CDR2 SVGAGI. Trimming shortened V by 5 bases and J by 3 bases, and 15 bases separated the two germline ends. This CDR3 region has 15 residues. CDR3 amino acids: CASSGVGTRTDTQYF. For the CDR3, the DNA is TGTGCCAGCAGTGGAGTCGGTACGCGAACAGATACGCAGTATTTT.

This clone has a handful of counts. The chain links TRBV7-2 to TRBJ2-7; TRBD1 agrees at 8 bases. CDR1 and CDR2 from the germline V gene are SGHTA and FQGNSA. The CDR3 length is 15 residues. The trim removed 4 bases at V and 2 bases at J, leaving 7 bases unmatched. CDR3 DNA sequence: TGTGCCAGCAGCTCCCGGACAGGGACCGCCTACGAGCAGTACTTC. This codes for CASSSRTGTAYEQYF. The full variable domain, with the rest looked up from reference TRBV7-2 and TRBJ2-7, is GAGVSQSPSNKVTEKGKDVELRCDPISGHTALYWYRQSLGQGLEFLIYFQGNSAPDKSGLPSDRFSAERTGGSVSTLTIQRTQQEDSAVYLCASSSRTGTAYEQYFGPGTRLTVT.

This clone has a handful of counts. Other DNA sequences in the sample encode the same CDR3. The V and J genes are TRBV29-1 and TRBJ2-5; tentatively, D is TRBD1 (5 bases). Germline loops: CDR1 SQVTM, CDR2 ANQGSEA. V dropped 4 bases and J dropped 1 base, with 7 bases sitting between them. The CDR3 has 12 residues. CDR3 nucleotide sequence: TGCAGCGTTGGACAGCCCCAAGAGACCCAGTACTTC. Its translation is CSVGQPQETQYF. Full variable domain (rest looked up from reference TRBV29-1 and TRBJ2-5): SAVISQKPSRDICQRGTSLTIQCQVDSQVTMMFWYRQQPGQSLTLIATANQGSEATYESGFVIDKFPISRPNLTFSTLTVSNMSPEDSSIYLCSVGQPQETQYFGPGTRLLVL.

With respect to this clone: The same CDR3 is also encoded by other DNA sequences in this sample. CDR3 loop: CASSPGTSGYNEQFF. The CDR3 coding sequence is TGTGCCAGCAGCCCCGGGACTAGCGGATACAATGAGCAGTTCTTC. The rearrangement links TRBV28 to TRBJ2-1, with 11 bases fitting TRBD2. The junction had 5 bases not matched to a gene; V was cut back by 6 bases and J by 4 bases. Germline V CDR1 and CDR2: MDHEN, SYDVKM. The CDR3 consists of 15 residues.

The CDR3 sequence is CSVERTGGTQYTEAFF. The CDR3 DNA reads TGCAGCGTTGAAAGGACAGGGGGCACCCAATACACTGAAGCTTTCTTT. The rearrangement joins TRBV29-1 to TRBJ1-1, with 11 nucleotides matching TRBD1. J gave up 3 bases and V 2 bases, and 8 bases lay outside the gene matches. The germline CDR1 and CDR2 sequences are SQVTM and ANQGSEA. The CDR3 consists of 16 residues.

The rearrangement links TRBV28 to TRBJ2-6; D remains unclear. CDR3 length: 14 residues. With 7 bases removed from V and 0 bases from J, the gap between germline ends came to 7 bases. Per germline, CDR1 MDHEN and CDR2 SYDVKM. The CDR3 DNA follows: TGTGCCAGCATACAGAGCTCTGGGGCCAACGTCCTGACTTTC. It yields the protein CASIQSSGANVLTF.

This clone was recorded a few times. This chain links TRBV27 with TRBJ1-2, with D tentatively TRBD1 (6 bases). Trimming cost V 0 bases and J 7 bases, with 12 bases left between them. The CDR3 is made up of 14 amino acids. Germline CDR1 is MNHEY and CDR2 is SMNVEV (reference sequence). CDR3 sequence: CASSLSSGVGGYTF. Written as DNA, the CDR3 is TGTGCCAGCAGTTTATCGTCAGGGGTGGGTGGCTACACCTTC.

The sample holds a few counts of this clone. The genes are TRBV18 and TRBJ2-1; possibly TRBD2 for D (7 bases). Trimming shortened V by 3 bases and J by 9 bases, and 12 bases separated the two germline ends. Germline V CDR1 and CDR2: KGHSH, LQKENI. The CDR3 totals 13 residues. CDR3 nucleotides: TGTGCCAGCTCACCTTACAGGGAGGGTGAGCAGTTCTTC. This encodes CASSPYREGEQFF.

This clone was observed a handful of times. This CDR3 is also generated by other DNA sequences in the sample. The V call is TRBV11-2, the J call TRBJ2-3; D remains ambiguous. Germline values: CDR1 SGHAT, CDR2 FQNNGV. Trimming left V 1 base short and J 4 bases short, with 6 bases between. The CDR3 has 13 residues. As DNA, the CDR3 is TGTGCCAGCAGCTTAGCCCATGCAGATACGCAGTATTTT. Translation: CASSLAHADTQYF.

The chain carries TRBV15 and TRBJ2-7; 10 nucleotides align to TRBD2. CDR3 length: 16 amino acids. The germline CDR1 and CDR2 sequences are LNHNV and YYDKDF (reference sequence). V was pared by 0 bases and J by 5 bases, with 7 bases of the junction left unmatched. CDR3 residues: CATSRDRLAGVHEQYF. The DNA for the CDR3 is TGTGCCACCAGCAGAGATAGGCTAGCGGGAGTACACGAGCAGTACTTC.